Only a few counts were recorded for the clone carrying this T cell receptor (beta chain). The V and J ends lost 4 bases and 12 bases respectively, with 21 bases between them. Germline CDR1 reads MGHRA; CDR2 reads YSYEKL. This CDR3 comprises 15 residues. The sample originates from a study of blood T cell repertoires in COVID-19. For the study at large: The origin of the acute and convalescent COVID-19 samples was the United States, Italy and Spain. T cells, B-cell-depleted T cells, or PBMCs supplied cDNA or gDNA.

Authors' analysis steps: For nucleated cells, counts were estimated from reference gene primer amplification. TCRdb keeps only in-frame clones here, not all; method: immunoSEQ multiplex PCR. Clonal size and the V and J genes are those of that table, whereas D and trimming came from the DNA. The repertoire holds a few hundred thousand clones, about 85% seen once, with around 0.98% in the top ten. The material sequenced was peripheral blood. This chain joins TRBV4-1 and TRBJ1-4, with a possible D match to TRBD1 (6 bases). The TCR was taken from a man aged 40-50 years with acute or convalescent COVID-19. The CDR3, as DNA: TGCGCCAGCAGCCGAACCGGGACATACGAGCCGCAACTGTTTTTT. As protein: CASSRTGTYEPQLFF.